A single sample is the source of the 5 T cell receptor beta chains below, sequenced in a study of blood T cell repertoires in COVID-19. Sequenced by immunoSEQ multiplex PCR; TCRdb stores in-frame clones only, minus some. This table holds over 130,000 clones, around nine tenths found once. Sequencing was performed on peripheral blood. The origin of the receptors is a human donor in a cohort sampled during active COVID-19.

The chain recombines TRBV10-3 with TRBJ2-5, with TRBD2 matching over 11 bases. The CDR3 spans 15 residues. Germline trimming cut 4 bases from V and 4 bases from J; bases unmatched to any gene: 5. Germline V gene data show CDR1 as ENHRY and CDR2 as SYGVKD. CDR3 in amino acids: CAISGLAGGGETQYF. The DNA of the CDR3 is TGTGCCATCAGTGGTCTAGCGGGAGGAGGAGAGACCCAGTACTTC.

The chain has TRBV5-7 and TRBJ2-7, with TRBD1 matching 10 bases. TRBV5-7 is placed among ORFs of uncertain function. V was pared by 3 bases and J by 4 bases, with 4 bases of the junction left unmatched. The CDR3 spans 14 residues. CDR3 DNA: TGTGCCAGCAGCTCCGGGACAGGGGTTTACGAGCAGTACTTC. Translated, it gives CASSSGTGVYEQYF.

This clone showed up just once. This chain links TRBV9 with TRBJ1-1; no reliable D call. V lost 0 bases and J lost 0, with 12 bases in between. Per the germline V gene, CDR1 is SGDLS and CDR2 is YYNGEE. CDR3 length: 16 residues. CDR3 residues: CASSVASDIMNTEAFF. The DNA of the CDR3 is TGTGCCAGCAGCGTAGCGTCAGATATCATGAACACTGAAGCTTTCTTT.

The J gene is TRBJ2-1, the V gene TRBV7-6; D is unresolved. The V gene's germline CDR1 is SGHVS and CDR2 FNYEAQ. The CDR3 runs to 13 residues. V was cut by 7 bases and J by 4 bases, with 11 bases left in between. The DNA for the CDR3 is TGTGCCAGCACCTTGGGCGAATACAATGAGCAGTTCTTC. Its translation: CASTLGEYNEQFF.

This clone was counted a single time. V usage is TRBV21-1 and J usage is TRBJ2-7; TRBD2 is the table's D call, not checked against the DNA. TRBV21-1 is termed a pseudogene. The CDR3 covers 14 residues. CDR3 sequence reads: CASSTRGRAYEQYF. In DNA, the CDR3 is TGTGCCAGCAGCACGCGAGGGAGGGCGTACGAGCAGTACTTC.